This TCR beta chain was found in a study of blood T cell repertoires in COVID-19. The overall study: The samples span acute and convalescent COVID-19 from the United States, Italy and Spain. PBMCs, B-cell-depleted T cells, or T cells were the source of the cDNA or gDNA that made up the material.

As processed by the authors: The assay estimated nucleated cells by amplifying reference gene primers. Clones were sequenced by immunoSEQ multiplex PCR, and TCRdb holds only the in-frame ones, with some missing. V and J calls and clone size are those listed in that table; D and trimming were worked out from the DNA. Among 120,000 or so clones listed, around four fifths were seen once. The V end was cut by 0 bases, the J end by 6 bases, with 14 bases between. The length of the CDR3 is 15 residues. Germline values: CDR1 SGHNT, CDR2 YYREEE (reference sequence). The receptor was derived from a human donor in a cohort sampled during active COVID-19. This chain joins TRBV5-4 and TRBJ2-3, with D possibly being TRBD1 (6 bases). The sequenced sample consisted of peripheral blood. The CDR3 region is CASSLGGPSPDTQYF. The CDR3 bases are TGTGCCAGCAGCTTGGGGGGGCCTAGCCCCGATACGCAGTATTTT.